This T cell receptor (beta chain) comes out of a study of T cell changes during pregnancy in multiple sclerosis. The CDR3 spans 13 residues. The germline V gene encodes CDR1 LGHNT and CDR2 FRNRAP. V lost 4 bases and J 4 bases, leaving 10 bases between the germline ends. Here immunoSEQ multiplex PCR was the method, and the copy in TCRdb shows in-frame clones only, minus some. Found here are 90,000 or so clones, 94% of them singletons; the top ten hold around 1.7%. This specimen consisted of peripheral blood, obtained after pregnancy. The TCR was taken from a female donor in good health, enrolled as a control in a pregnancy study. This chain connects TRBV12-5 to TRBJ1-1, with a weak D call TRBD1 (6 bases). For the CDR3, the DNA is TGTGCTAGTGGTTCACAGGGCTTCACTGAAGCTTTCTTT. Its translation: CASGSQGFTEAFF.